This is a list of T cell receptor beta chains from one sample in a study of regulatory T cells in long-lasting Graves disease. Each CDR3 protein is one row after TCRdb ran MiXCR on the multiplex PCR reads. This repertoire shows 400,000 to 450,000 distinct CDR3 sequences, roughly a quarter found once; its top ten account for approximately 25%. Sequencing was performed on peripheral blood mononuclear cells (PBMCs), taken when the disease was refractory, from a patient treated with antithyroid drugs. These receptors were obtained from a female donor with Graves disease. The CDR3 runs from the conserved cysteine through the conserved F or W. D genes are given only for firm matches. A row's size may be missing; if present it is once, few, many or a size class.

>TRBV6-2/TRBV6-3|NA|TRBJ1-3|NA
CASSYSTGTGDTIYF
TGTGCCAGCAGTTACTCGACAGGAACGGGAGACACCATATATTTT
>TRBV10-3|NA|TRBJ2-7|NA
CAIRPGSAYEQYF
TGTGCCATCAGGCCAGGGTCTGCATACGAGCAGTACTTC
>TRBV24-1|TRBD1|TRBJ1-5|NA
CATGQNDQPQHF
TGTGCCACGGGACAGAACGATCAGCCCCAGCATTTT
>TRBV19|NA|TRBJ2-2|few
CASSLQPNTGELFF
TGTGCCAGTAGCCTACAGCCGAACACCGGGGAGCTGTTTTTT
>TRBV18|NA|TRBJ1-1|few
CASSPQRGGNTEAFF
TGTGCCAGCTCACCACAACGTGGAGGGAACACTGAAGCTTTCTTT
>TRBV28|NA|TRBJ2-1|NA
CASSLAAAQYNEQFF
TGTGCCAGCAGTTTAGCTGCGGCCCAATACAATGAGCAGTTCTTC
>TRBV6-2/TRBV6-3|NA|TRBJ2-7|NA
CASSYSFGGSSYEQYF
TGTGCCAGCAGTTACTCATTTGGGGGGAGCTCCTACGAGCAGTACTTC
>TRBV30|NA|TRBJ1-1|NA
CAWSVRNRPNTEAFF
TGTGCCTGGAGTGTACGAAACAGACCGAACACTGAAGCTTTCTTT
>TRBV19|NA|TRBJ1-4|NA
CARTLLTASTNEKLFF
TGTGCCAGGACCCTACTCACGGCTTCAACTAATGAAAAACTGTTTTTT
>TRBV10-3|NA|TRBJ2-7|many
CAISPGPRSSYEQYF
TGTGCCATCAGTCCAGGACCGAGGAGCTCCTACGAGCAGTACTTC
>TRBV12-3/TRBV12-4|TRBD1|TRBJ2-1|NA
CASRPRQGSHNEQFF
TGTGCCAGCAGGCCCCGACAGGGAAGTCACAATGAGCAGTTCTTC
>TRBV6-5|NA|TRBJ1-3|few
CASSSKQGFIGNTIYF
TGTGCCAGCAGTTCAAAGCAGGGGTTCATTGGAAACACCATATATTTT
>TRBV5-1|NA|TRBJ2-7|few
CASSPGPSEQYF
TGCGCCAGCAGCCCGGGGCCAAGCGAGCAGTACTTC
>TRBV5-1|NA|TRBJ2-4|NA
CASSQRGSKNIQYF
TGTGCCAGCAGCCAAAGGGGGTCCAAAAACATTCAGTACTTC
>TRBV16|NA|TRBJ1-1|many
CASRQGGNTEAFF
TGTGCCAGCAGGCAGGGCGGAAACACTGAAGCTTTCTTT
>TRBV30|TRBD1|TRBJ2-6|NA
CAWSSGGTGANVLTF
TGTGCCTGGAGTTCAGGGGGTACTGGGGCCAACGTCCTGACTTTC
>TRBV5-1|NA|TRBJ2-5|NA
CASSLEAGVETQYF
TGCGCCAGCAGCTTGGAGGCAGGGGTAGAGACCCAGTACTTC
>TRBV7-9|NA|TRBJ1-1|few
CASSPGFEAFF
TGTGCCAGCAGCCCCGGTTTTGAAGCTTTCTTT